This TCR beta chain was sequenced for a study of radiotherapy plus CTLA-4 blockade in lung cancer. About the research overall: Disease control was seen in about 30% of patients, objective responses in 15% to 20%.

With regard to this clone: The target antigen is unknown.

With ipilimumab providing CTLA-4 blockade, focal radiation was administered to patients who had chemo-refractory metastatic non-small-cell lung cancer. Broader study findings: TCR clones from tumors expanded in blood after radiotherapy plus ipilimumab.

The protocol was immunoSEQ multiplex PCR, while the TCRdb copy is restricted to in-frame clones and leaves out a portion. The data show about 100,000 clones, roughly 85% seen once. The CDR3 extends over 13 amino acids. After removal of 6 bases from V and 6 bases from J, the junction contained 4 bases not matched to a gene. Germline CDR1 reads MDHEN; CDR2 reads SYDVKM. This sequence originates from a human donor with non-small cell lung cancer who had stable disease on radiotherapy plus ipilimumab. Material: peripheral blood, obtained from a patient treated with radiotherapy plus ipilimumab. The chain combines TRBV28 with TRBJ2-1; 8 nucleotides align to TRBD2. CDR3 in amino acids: CASSRTSFNEQFF. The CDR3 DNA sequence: TGTGCCAGCAGCAGGACTAGCTTCAATGAGCAGTTCTTC.